The 21 T cell receptor beta chains listed next were all sequenced from one sample in a study of blood T cell repertoires in COVID-19. Only in-frame clones appear in the TCRdb table, and some are missing; sequencing was by immunoSEQ multiplex PCR. The sample includes 370,000 or so clones, about 89% of them seen just once. The sequencing sample was made of PBMCs or T cells enriched from blood (not recorded which). Receptor source: a man younger than 45 who had recovered from COVID-19.

The chain is built from TRBV6-5 and TRBJ1-5; D might be TRBD1 (5 bases). Trimming removed 0 bases at V and 3 bases at J, with 9 bases between. The germline CDR1 and CDR2 sequences are MNHEY and SVGAGI. This CDR3 comprises 15 residues. The DNA of the CDR3 is TGTGCCAGCAGTTACTCGGGGGGGGACAATCAGCCCCAGCATTTT. It is translated as CASSYSGGDNQPQHF.

The chain links TRBV19 to TRBJ1-1, with 9 bases aligning to TRBD1. The J segment lost 3 bases and the V segment lost 5 bases, leaving 4 bases of the junction unmatched. This CDR3 spans 14 amino acids. Germline V gives CDR1 LNHDA, CDR2 SQIVND (reference sequence). CDR3 bases: TGTGCCAGTAGTTTATGGACAGGGGACACTGAAGCTTTCTTT. As protein: CASSLWTGDTEAFF.

This chain joins TRBV5-4 and TRBJ1-1; TRBD1 is a possible D gene (5 bases). V dropped 4 bases and J dropped 7 bases, with 20 bases sitting between them. The CDR3 has 15 amino acids. Germline V gene data show CDR1 as SGHNT and CDR2 as YYREEE (reference sequence). The CDR3 loop is CASSPGTGFRGEAFF. In DNA, the CDR3 is TGTGCCAGCAGCCCAGGGACTGGGTTTCGCGGTGAAGCTTTCTTT.

The chain recombines TRBV30 with TRBJ1-5, with D possibly TRBD1 on 6 matching bases. CDR3 length equals 14 residues. Per germline, CDR1 GTSNPN and CDR2 SVGIG (reference sequence). The V end lost 2 bases, the J end lost 9 bases, and 17 bases lay between the germline ends. The CDR3 sequence: CAWSQQGNASPQHF. CDR3 coding DNA: TGTGCCTGGAGTCAACAGGGTAACGCATCGCCCCAGCATTTT.

The gene calls are TRBV15 and TRBJ1-3; D is unresolved. V lost 4 bases to trimming and J lost 2 bases, with 6 bases between them. This CDR3 is built from 13 residues. The germline V gene has CDR1 LNHNV and CDR2 YYDKDF (reference sequence). CDR3 DNA: TGTGCCACCAGCACCTTAACTGGAAACACCATATATTTT. Its protein product is CATSTLTGNTIYF.

The genes are TRBV4-1 and TRBJ1-5; no firm D call. V lost 6 bases to trimming and J lost 5 bases, with 14 bases between them. CDR1 MGHRA and CDR2 YSYEKL come from the germline V gene. The CDR3 covers 14 residues. CDR3 protein: CASRRELSDQPQHF. In DNA, the CDR3 is TGCGCCAGCAGGAGGGAACTTTCCGATCAGCCCCAGCATTTT.

The table lists this clone with a count of one. This rearrangement joins TRBV9 to TRBJ1-2; TRBD1 matches at 10 bases. The CDR3 spans 14 residues. With V trimmed by 3 bases and J by 5 bases, 4 bases remained unmatched. Germline values: CDR1 SGDLS, CDR2 YYNGEE. CDR3 region: CASSGPGQGYGYTF. In DNA, the CDR3 is TGTGCCAGCAGCGGACCGGGACAGGGGTATGGCTACACCTTC.

The V gene is TRBV19, the J gene TRBJ2-3; 9 nucleotides line up with TRBD2. V gave up 4 bases and J gave up 4 bases; unmatched junction bases: 9. This CDR3 has 16 amino acids. Germline V gene data show CDR1 as LNHDA and CDR2 as SQIVND (reference sequence). Here the CDR3 reads CASSRIAGGPADTQYF. The CDR3 region has the DNA TGTGCCAGTAGTAGAATCGCGGGGGGGCCTGCAGATACGCAGTATTTT.

V is TRBV7-9 and J is TRBJ2-1, with D possibly TRBD1 on 7 matching bases. V lost 5 bases and J lost 4, with 18 bases in between. From germline, CDR1 is SEHNR and CDR2 FQNEAQ (reference sequence). The CDR3 consists of 16 residues. The CDR3 coding sequence is TGTGCCAGCAGCGCCCCCACAGGGGACTTATACAATGAGCAGTTCTTC. Its translation: CASSAPTGDLYNEQFF.

V usage is TRBV6-5 and J usage is TRBJ1-1, with TRBD1 identical over 7 bases. This CDR3 has 14 amino acids. V lost 6 bases to trimming and J lost 5 bases; unmatched junction nucleotides: 9. Germline CDR1 reads MNHEY; CDR2 reads SVGAGI. The CDR3 is CASRPQGGGTEAFF. The CDR3 coding sequence is TGTGCCAGCAGACCCCAGGGGGGTGGGACTGAAGCTTTCTTT.

The chain couples TRBV4-1 to TRBJ2-5, with TRBD2 matching over 8 bases. V lost 0 bases, J lost 1 base, and 4 bases stayed unmatched. Germline V CDR1 and CDR2: MGHRA, YSYEKL. CDR3 length: 16 residues. This CDR3 is CASSQDVGGAQETQYF. The DNA for the CDR3 is TGCGCCAGCAGCCAAGATGTCGGGGGGGCCCAAGAGACCCAGTACTTC.

As to this clone: Mismatch with germline at one junction end may stem from a read error. The sample holds other DNA sequences that translate to the same CDR3. The chain employs TRBV12-5 and TRBJ2-6; tentative D call: TRBD2 (6 bases). The CDR3 covers 17 residues. Per the germline V gene, CDR1 is LGHNT and CDR2 is FRNRAP. CDR3 DNA: TGTGCTAGTGGCCTGGGACTTCTGGCCTCTGGGGCCAACGTCTTGACTTTC. It codes for CASGLGLLASGANVLTF. Variable domain in full (rest from reference TRBV12-5 and TRBJ2-6): DARVTQTPRHKVTEMGQEVTMRCQPILGHNTVFWYRQTMMQGLELLAYFRNRAPLDDSGMPKDRFSAEMPDATLATLKIQPSEPRDSAVYFCASGLGLLASGANVLTFGAGSRLTVL.

The chain is built from TRBV6-1 and TRBJ2-5, with 7 bases that match TRBD2. The CDR3 runs 15 residues. Germline assignment: CDR1 MNHNS and CDR2 SASEGT. The J segment lost 2 bases and the V segment lost 1 base, leaving 4 bases of the junction unmatched. The DNA for the CDR3 is TGTGCCAGCAGTGAAGATTTGGGGGGGCAAGAGACCCAGTACTTC. It encodes CASSEDLGGQETQYF.

This clone was found a few times. This chain joins TRBV18 and TRBJ1-2; TRBD1 matches 8 bases. CDR1 and CDR2 (germline): KGHSH, LQKENI. This CDR3 region has 14 residues. With 2 bases clipped from V and 7 bases from J, the junction kept 6 bases outside the gene matches. DNA of the CDR3: TGTGCCAGCTCACCATCCAGGGGGCGCGGTGGCTACACCTTC. Translating gives CASSPSRGRGGYTF.

This rearrangement joins TRBV6-5 to TRBJ2-3, with 8 bases that match TRBD1. Germline values: CDR1 MNHEY, CDR2 SVGAGI. The V segment lost 7 bases and the J segment 3 bases; nucleotides outside the gene matches: 3. The CDR3 has 13 residues. CDR3 bases: TGTGCCAGCACCAGGGGGCTGACAGATACGCAGTATTTT. It translates to CASTRGLTDTQYF.

This clone is a singleton in its sample. The rearrangement uses TRBV6-5 and TRBJ1-1; D is unclear. The CDR3 sequence is 12 residues long. The V gene's germline CDR1 is MNHEY and CDR2 SVGAGI. V lost 7 bases to trimming and J lost 6 bases, with 12 bases between them. CDR3 bases: TGTGCCAGCACTCTTACCACAGCTGAAGCTTTCTTT. Encoded protein: CASTLTTAEAFF.

V gene TRBV10-2 combines with J gene TRBJ1-2; the D is unclear. This CDR3 region has 14 residues. Germline-derived CDR1 and CDR2 are WSHSY and SAAADI. V shed 2 bases and J shed 1 base, with 8 bases lying between them. CDR3 sequence (DNA): TGCGCCAGCAGTGAGATAAGCCTTAACTATGGCTACACCTTC. Amino acids: CASSEISLNYGYTF.

In this sample, this clone turned up once. The chain combines TRBV14 with TRBJ1-2; D perhaps matches TRBD1 (6 bases). V lost 2 bases and J 4 bases, leaving 11 bases between the germline ends. Germline CDR1 and CDR2: SGHDN and FVKESK. The CDR3 extends over 14 amino acids. The CDR3 region is CASSQPTGRYGYTF. CDR3 DNA sequence: TGTGCCAGCAGCCAACCGACAGGCCGCTATGGCTACACCTTC.

The V gene is TRBV3-1 (or the pseudogene TRBV3-2), the J gene TRBJ1-5; 11 positions match TRBD1. Germline V lookup: CDR1 LGHDT, CDR2 YNNKEL (reference sequence). The CDR3 spans 19 residues. The trim removed 0 bases at V and 6 bases at J, leaving 13 bases unmatched. CDR3 DNA: TGTGCCAGCAGCCAAGAGCCCTATGTAGGGACAGGGGGGAGTCAGCCCCAGCATTTT. Protein: CASSQEPYVGTGGSQPQHF.

This clone has only one observation. The rearrangement uses TRBV19 and TRBJ2-1; no reliable D call. Germline V CDR1 and CDR2: LNHDA, SQIVND (reference sequence). V was trimmed by 5 bases and J by 14 bases, leaving 19 bases between them. The CDR3 contains 13 residues. In DNA form, the CDR3 reads TGTGCCAGTAGTCTCAATCCCTCCCCGGCGGAGTTCTTC. As protein: CASSLNPSPAEFF.

The chain uses TRBV3-1 (or the pseudogene TRBV3-2) and TRBJ2-7, with 7 bases identical to TRBD2. Per germline, CDR1 LGHDT and CDR2 YNNKEL (reference sequence). J was trimmed by 4 bases and V by 5 bases; bases with no gene match: 11. The length of the CDR3 is 15 residues. The CDR3 loop is CASSSILAATYEQYF. In nucleotides, the CDR3 is TGTGCCAGCAGCTCCATCCTAGCGGCAACTTACGAGCAGTACTTC.